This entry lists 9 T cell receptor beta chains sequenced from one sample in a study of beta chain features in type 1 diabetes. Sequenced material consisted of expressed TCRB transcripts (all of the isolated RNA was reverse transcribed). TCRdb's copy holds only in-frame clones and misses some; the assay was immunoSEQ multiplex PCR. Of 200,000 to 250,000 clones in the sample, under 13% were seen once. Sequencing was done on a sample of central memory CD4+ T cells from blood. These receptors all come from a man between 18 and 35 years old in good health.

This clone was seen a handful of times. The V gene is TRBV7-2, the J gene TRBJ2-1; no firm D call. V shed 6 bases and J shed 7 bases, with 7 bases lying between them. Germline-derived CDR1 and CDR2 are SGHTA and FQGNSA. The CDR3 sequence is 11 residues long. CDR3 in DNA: TGTGCCAGCAGAGGACCTAATGAGCAGTTCTTC. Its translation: CASRGPNEQFF.

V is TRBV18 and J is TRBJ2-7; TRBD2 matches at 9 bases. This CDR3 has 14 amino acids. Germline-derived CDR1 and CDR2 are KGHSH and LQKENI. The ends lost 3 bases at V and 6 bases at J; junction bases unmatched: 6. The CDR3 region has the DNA TGTGCCAGCTCACCTAGCGGGAGAGCCCGCGAGCAGTACTTC. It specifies CASSPSGRAREQYF.

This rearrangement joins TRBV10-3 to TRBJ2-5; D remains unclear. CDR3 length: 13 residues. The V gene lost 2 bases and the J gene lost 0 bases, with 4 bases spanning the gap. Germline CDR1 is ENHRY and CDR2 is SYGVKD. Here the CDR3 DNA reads TGTGCCATCAGTGAGGGATACCAAGAGACCCAGTACTTC. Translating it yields CAISEGYQETQYF.

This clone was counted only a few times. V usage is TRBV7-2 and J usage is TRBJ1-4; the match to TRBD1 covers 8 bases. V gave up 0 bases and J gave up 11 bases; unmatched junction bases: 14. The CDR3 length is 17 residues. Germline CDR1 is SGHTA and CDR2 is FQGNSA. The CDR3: CASSLAAGGLTGGKLFF. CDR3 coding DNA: TGTGCCAGCAGCTTAGCGGCAGGGGGCTTGACCGGAGGGAAACTGTTTTTT.

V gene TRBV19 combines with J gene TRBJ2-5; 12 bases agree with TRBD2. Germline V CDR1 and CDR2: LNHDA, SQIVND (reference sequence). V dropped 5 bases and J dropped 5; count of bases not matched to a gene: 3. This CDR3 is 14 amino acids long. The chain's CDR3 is CASSPGTSGETQYF. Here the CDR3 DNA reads TGTGCCAGTAGTCCCGGGACTAGCGGGGAGACCCAGTACTTC. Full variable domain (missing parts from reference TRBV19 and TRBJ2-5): DGGITQSPKYLFRKEGQNVTLSCEQNLNHDAMYWYRQDPGQGLRLIYYSQIVNDFQKGDIAEGYSVSREKKESFPLTVTSAQKNPTAFYLCASSPGTSGETQYFGPGTRLLVL.

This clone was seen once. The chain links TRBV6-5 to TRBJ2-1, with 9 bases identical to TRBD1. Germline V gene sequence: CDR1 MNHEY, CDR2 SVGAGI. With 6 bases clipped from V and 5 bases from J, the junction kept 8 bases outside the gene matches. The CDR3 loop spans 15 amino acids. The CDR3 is CASRPHRGQDNEQFF. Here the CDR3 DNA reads TGTGCCAGCAGACCCCACAGGGGGCAAGACAATGAGCAGTTCTTC.

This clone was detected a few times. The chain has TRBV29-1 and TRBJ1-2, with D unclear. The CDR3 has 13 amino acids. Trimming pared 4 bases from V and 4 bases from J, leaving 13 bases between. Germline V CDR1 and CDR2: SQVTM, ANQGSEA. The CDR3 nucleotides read TGCAGCGTTGTCACCCGGCCTTTCTATGGCTACACCTTC. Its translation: CSVVTRPFYGYTF. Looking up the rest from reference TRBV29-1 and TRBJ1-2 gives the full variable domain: SAVISQKPSRDICQRGTSLTIQCQVDSQVTMMFWYRQQPGQSLTLIATANQGSEATYESGFVIDKFPISRPNLTFSTLTVSNMSPEDSSIYLCSVVTRPFYGYTFGSGTRLTVV.

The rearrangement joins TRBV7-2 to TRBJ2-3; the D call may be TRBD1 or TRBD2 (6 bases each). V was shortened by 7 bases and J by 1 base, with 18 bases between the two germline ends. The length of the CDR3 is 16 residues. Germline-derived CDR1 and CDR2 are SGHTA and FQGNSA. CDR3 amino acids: CASKPMGASGTDTQYF. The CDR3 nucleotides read TGTGCCAGCAAGCCGATGGGGGCTAGCGGCACAGATACGCAGTATTTT. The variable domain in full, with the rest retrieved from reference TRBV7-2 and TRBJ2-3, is GAGVSQSPSNKVTEKGKDVELRCDPISGHTALYWYRQSLGQGLEFLIYFQGNSAPDKSGLPSDRFSAERTGGSVSTLTIQRTQQEDSAVYLCASKPMGASGTDTQYFGPGTRLTVL.

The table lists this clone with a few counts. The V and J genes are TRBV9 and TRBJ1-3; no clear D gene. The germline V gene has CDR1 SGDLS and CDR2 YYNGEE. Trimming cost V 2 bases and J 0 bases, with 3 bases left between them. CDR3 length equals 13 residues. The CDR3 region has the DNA TGTGCCAGCAGCGTCTTCTCTGGAAACACCATATATTTT. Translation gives CASSVFSGNTIYF.